The 32 T cell receptor beta chains listed next were all sequenced from one sample in a study of regulatory T cells in long-lasting Graves disease. The TCR beta library used iRepertoire HTBI primers with Arm-PCR amplification of CDR3. From the multiplex PCR reads, TCRdb called clonotypes with MiXCR, one entry per CDR3 protein. The top ten clones hold 30% of a sample with a few hundred thousand distinct CDR3 sequences, around 15% of them seen once. Indicated time point: newly diagnosed GD, antithyroid drugs for less than 3 months. Scientists built the TCR library using RNA that was extracted from PBMCs. The same data also contributed to another study, on T cells in Graves' hyperthyroidism and ophthalmopathy.

The sample consisted of peripheral blood mononuclear cells (PBMCs), taken at new diagnosis, from a patient treated with antithyroid drugs. Receptors were obtained from a man in his forties with Graves disease.

This clonotype has at least ten counts. A read error may account for a junction end that differs from germline. This chain joins TRBV4-2 and TRBJ1-5; D call uncertain. This CDR3 region has 15 residues. The V gene's germline CDR1 is LGHNA and CDR2 YNFKEQ. CDR3 coding DNA: TGTGCCAGCAGCCAAGAGGGGTGGAGCAGTCAGCCCCAGCATTTT. Translation gives CASSQEGWSSQPQHF.

V usage is TRBV3-1 and J usage is TRBJ2-5, with D tentatively TRBD1 (5 bases). With 4 bases removed from V and 2 bases from J, the gap between germline ends came to 11 bases. CDR1 LGHDT and CDR2 YNNKEL come from the germline V gene (reference sequence). CDR3 length: 14 residues. The CDR3 here is CASSPRQLQETQYF. Written as DNA, the CDR3 is TGTGCCAGCAGCCCGAGACAGCTACAAGAGACCCAGTACTTC.

At least ten counts were recorded for this clonotype. The chain carries TRBV11-1 and TRBJ2-2; D gene unclear. Trimming took off 2 bases at V and 4 bases at J, with 5 bases between the two ends. The CDR3 covers 13 residues. CDR1 is SGHAT, CDR2 FQDESV, per germline (reference sequence). CDR3 DNA sequence: TGTGCCAGCAGCTTATCTTTCACCGGGGAGCTGTTTTTT. Translating gives CASSLSFTGELFF.

The rearrangement uses TRBV24-1 and TRBJ2-2; weak D call: TRBD1 (5 bases). Per the germline V gene, CDR1 is KGHDR and CDR2 is SFDVKD. CDR3 length: 16 amino acids. Trimming left V 0 bases short and J 4 bases short, with 11 bases between. The CDR3 is CATSDLRTQSTGELFF. DNA for the CDR3: TGTGCCACCAGTGATTTGAGGACACAGAGCACCGGGGAGCTGTTTTTT.

This chain joins TRBV5-5 and TRBJ1-1; D gene uncertain. The V and J ends lost 4 bases and 0 bases respectively, with 7 bases between them. CDR1 SGHKS and CDR2 YYEKEE come from the germline V gene (reference sequence). The CDR3 sequence is 13 residues long. The CDR3 spells CASSPIMNTEAFF. CDR3 nucleotides: TGTGCCAGCAGCCCAATTATGAACACTGAAGCTTTCTTT.

This clonotype was detected many times. The chain links TRBV18 to TRBJ2-5; D remains unclear. The CDR3 is 13 amino acids. Germline values: CDR1 KGHSH, CDR2 LQKENI. V was shortened by 5 bases and J by 4 bases, with 11 bases between the two germline ends. Here the CDR3 DNA reads TGTGCCAGCTCAACCACGGTGACAGAGACCCAGTACTTC. Its translation is CASSTTVTETQYF.

This clonotype was observed many times. This rearrangement joins TRBV14 to TRBJ1-1; D gene unclear. Trimming stripped 4 bases from V and 0 bases from J, with 15 bases between. CDR3 size: 16 residues. Germline CDR1 reads SGHDN; CDR2 reads FVKESK. CDR3 nucleotides: TGTGCCAGCAGCCTACCCCTAGGGAACATGAACACTGAAGCTTTCTTT. Translated, it gives CASSLPLGNMNTEAFF.

The chain uses TRBV12-3 or TRBV12-4 and TRBJ1-5; TRBD1 agrees at 9 bases. The CDR3 is 15 residues long. With 6 bases clipped from V and 2 bases from J, the junction kept 5 bases outside the gene matches. The DNA of the CDR3 is TGTGCCAGCAGCCCACAGGGGGCAGGCAATCAGCCCCAGCATTTT. Translation gives CASSPQGAGNQPQHF.

At least ten counts were recorded for this clonotype. The gene calls are TRBV7-2 and TRBJ1-6; unclear D gene. The CDR3 is made up of 15 amino acids. Trimming stripped 7 bases from V and 10 bases from J, with 20 bases between. CDR1 and CDR2 (germline): SGHTA, FQGNSA. The CDR3 is CASNLGLGSGSPLHF. The CDR3 DNA reads TGTGCCAGCAACCTGGGGTTGGGGAGTGGGTCACCCCTCCACTTT. Together with reference TRBV7-2 and TRBJ1-6, the CDR3 gives the full variable domain: GAGVSQSPSNKVTEKGKDVELRCDPISGHTALYWYRQSLGQGLEFLIYFQGNSAPDKSGLPSDRFSAERTGGSVSTLTIQRTQQEDSAVYLCASNLGLGSGSPLHFGNGTRLTVT.

The chain carries TRBV30 and TRBJ1-4, with 7 bases identical to TRBD1. Trimming took 0 bases from V and 16 from J; bases not matched to a gene: 5. CDR3 length: 11 residues. In germline, CDR1 is GTSNPN, CDR2 SVGIG (reference sequence). The CDR3 loop is CAWSVGQARFF. In DNA, the CDR3 is TGTGCCTGGAGTGTCGGACAGGCGAGGTTTTTT.

This clonotype was found many times. This chain joins TRBV2 and TRBJ2-6; tentatively, D is TRBD1 or TRBD2 (5 bases each). Trimming stripped 9 bases from V and 3 bases from J, with 18 bases between. In germline, CDR1 is SNHLY, CDR2 FYNNEI. The CDR3 runs to 16 residues. CDR3 amino acids: CASLRDRRSGANVLTF. The CDR3 DNA sequence: TGTGCCAGTCTCCGGGACCGCCGGAGTGGGGCCAACGTCCTGACTTTC.

In this sample, this clonotype turned up many times. The rearrangement links TRBV6-2 or TRBV6-3 to TRBJ2-5, with unresolved D. The germline V gene has CDR1 MNHEY and CDR2 SVGEGT. V lost 5 bases, J lost 5 bases, and 15 bases lay in between. There are 14 residues in the CDR3. CDR3 in amino acids: CASSEWLRSETQYF. In DNA form, the CDR3 reads TGTGCCAGCAGTGAATGGCTAAGGAGTGAGACCCAGTACTTC.

This clonotype was detected ten times or more. The chain employs TRBV28 and TRBJ2-7, with D tentatively TRBD1 or TRBD2 (5 bases each). The CDR3 covers 15 residues. CDR1 and CDR2 (germline): MDHEN, SYDVKM. The V and J ends lost 2 bases and 7 bases respectively, with 18 bases between them. In nucleotides, the CDR3 is TGTGCCAGCAGTTTAGGGGACCGAATTGTTTCTGAGCAGTACTTC. It specifies CASSLGDRIVSEQYF.

This clonotype came up many times. The chain couples TRBV5-6 to TRBJ2-1, with 9 bases that match TRBD2. The CDR3 has 15 amino acids. V was clipped by 3 bases and J by 2 bases; unmatched bases: 3. CDR1 is SGHDT, CDR2 YYEEEE, per germline. The CDR3 bases are TGTGCCAGCAGCTCGAGGACTAGCGCCTACAATGAGCAGTTCTTC. Translation: CASSSRTSAYNEQFF.

The sample holds many counts of this clonotype. The rearrangement joins TRBV12-3 or TRBV12-4 to TRBJ1-1, with 7 bases identical to TRBD1. The CDR3 length is 14 residues. Losses at the gene ends were 3 bases for V and 8 bases for J; bases not matched to a gene: 9. CDR3 amino acids: CASSFWDRETEAFF. CDR3 coding DNA: TGTGCCAGCAGTTTCTGGGACAGAGAAACCGAAGCTTTCTTT.

This chain uses TRBV4-3 with TRBJ2-7; D possibly corresponds to TRBD1 (5 bases). V gave up 2 bases and J gave up 3 bases, with 14 bases separating them. This CDR3 comprises 15 residues. Germline loops: CDR1 LGHNA, CDR2 YSLEER. CDR3 in amino acids: CASSQSFQGDYEQYF. In DNA, the CDR3 is TGCGCCAGCAGCCAATCGTTCCAAGGGGACTACGAGCAGTACTTC.

The table lists this clonotype with many counts. The V call is TRBV3-1, the J call TRBJ1-1, with D tentatively TRBD1 (5 bases). V was trimmed by 3 bases and J by 6 bases, leaving 14 bases between them. Germline assignment: CDR1 LGHDT and CDR2 YNNKEL (reference sequence). CDR3 length: 14 residues. As DNA, the CDR3 is TGTGCCAGCAGCCACCCCGAACGGGGCCCTGAAGCTTTCTTT. As protein: CASSHPERGPEAFF.

This clonotype was detected ten times or more. The junction departs from germline at one end; a sequencing error may be responsible. The V gene is TRBV2, the J gene TRBJ1-2; maybe TRBD1 (6 bases). The CDR3 consists of 13 residues. Germline V CDR1 and CDR2: SNHLY, FYNNEI. CDR3 nucleotide sequence: TGTGCCAGCAGTGCACCGGGACAACCTCGGGTCTACTTC. This sequence encodes CASSAPGQPRVYF.

The chain has TRBV6-1 and TRBJ2-2; weak D call: TRBD2 (5 bases). V gave up 5 bases and J gave up 6 bases, with 19 bases separating them. Germline-derived CDR1 and CDR2 are MNHNS and SASEGT. The CDR3 sequence is 16 residues long. CDR3 in DNA: TGTGCCAGCAGTCTAGTTTCCGGAGGTTACGCCGGGGAGCTGTTTTTT. Its protein product is CASSLVSGGYAGELFF.

CDR3 in amino acids: CASSNPEIYSNQPQHF. In DNA form, the CDR3 reads TGTGCCAGTAGTAATCCAGAAATATATAGCAATCAGCCCCAGCATTTT. The genes are TRBV19 and TRBJ1-5; no clear D. Germline V gene data show CDR1 as LNHDA and CDR2 as SQIVND (reference sequence). Trimming cost V 4 bases and J 0 bases, with 13 bases left between them. This CDR3 is built from 16 residues.

This clonotype was counted ten times or more. The chain is built from TRBV18 and TRBJ2-5; D is unclear. Trimming took 6 bases from V and 1 from J, leaving 9 bases between them. Germline V gene sequence: CDR1 KGHSH, CDR2 LQKENI. This CDR3 comprises 13 residues. In nucleotides, the CDR3 is TGTGCCAGCTCGTCCTTAGCCCAAGAGACCCAGTACTTC. It encodes CASSSLAQETQYF.

There are many counts of this clonotype. CDR3 bases: TGTGCCAGCAGTGAAGGTGGGACAGGGGTCGGCGAGCAGTACTTC. Protein product: CASSEGGTGVGEQYF. The chain has TRBV2 and TRBJ2-7, with 10 positions matching TRBD1. CDR1 is SNHLY and CDR2 is FYNNEI in the germline V gene. CDR3 size: 15 residues. V dropped 1 base and J dropped 6; count of bases not matched to a gene: 6.

This clonotype showed up just a few times. This chain joins TRBV2 and TRBJ2-2, with 9 bases matching TRBD2. Germline V CDR1 and CDR2: SNHLY, FYNNEI. CDR3 length equals 15 residues. After removal of 7 bases from V and 2 bases from J, the junction contained 5 bases not matched to a gene. CDR3 in amino acids: CASKETSGNTGELFF. CDR3 sequence (DNA): TGTGCCAGCAAGGAGACTAGCGGAAACACCGGGGAGCTGTTTTTT. Full variable domain (remainder filled in from reference TRBV2 and TRBJ2-2): EPEVTQTPSHQVTQMGQEVILRCVPISNHLYFYWYRQILGQKVEFLVSFYNNEISEKSEIFDDQFSVERPDGSNFTLKIRSTKLEDSAMYFCASKETSGNTGELFFGEGSRLTVL.

As regards this clonotype: A much larger clone sits a single nucleotide away, making a read error possible. V is TRBV6-1 and J is TRBJ2-1; TRBD2 matches at 14 bases. V was clipped by 6 bases and J by 7 bases; unmatched bases: 5. Germline V gene sequence: CDR1 MNHNS, CDR2 SASEGT. The CDR3 runs to 15 residues. CDR3 sequence (DNA): TGTGCCAGCAGCGAGACTAGCGGGGGGGAGAATGAGCAGTTCTTC. It codes for CASSETSGGENEQFF.

The chain combines TRBV15 with TRBJ2-2; D uncertain. Germline assignment: CDR1 LNHNV and CDR2 YYDKDF (reference sequence). V was pared by 5 bases and J by 4 bases, with 8 bases between. This CDR3 has 13 residues. The CDR3 here is CATSASRTGELFF. The CDR3 DNA is TGTGCCACCAGCGCGAGCCGCACCGGGGAGCTGTTTTTT.

This clonotype was found many times. The V gene is TRBV5-1, the J gene TRBJ2-7; D unresolved. The CDR3 consists of 14 residues. Germline CDR1 is SGHRS and CDR2 is YFSETQ. V gave up 3 bases and J gave up 2 bases, with 12 bases separating them. CDR3 DNA: TGCGCCAGCAGCTCGGGCCGTTTGGCCTACGAGCAGTACTTC. It specifies CASSSGRLAYEQYF.

This clonotype has ten or more counts. V gene TRBV6-1 combines with J gene TRBJ2-5, with TRBD1 identical over 10 bases. V was clipped by 6 bases and J by 4 bases; unmatched bases: 2. CDR3 size: 13 residues. From germline, CDR1 is MNHNS and CDR2 SASEGT. In nucleotides, the CDR3 is TGTGCCAGCAGGGGACAGGGGCGAGAGACCCAGTACTTC. Translating gives CASRGQGRETQYF.

This clonotype has just a few counts. At one end, the junction sequence differs from germline, possibly due to a read error. The chain carries TRBV7-2 and TRBJ1-2; D is unclear. The CDR3 consists of 16 residues. The germline V gene has CDR1 SGHTA and CDR2 FQGNSA. This CDR3 reads CASSLVGLSANYGYTF. CDR3 nucleotides: TGTGCCAGCAGCTTAGTTGGTTTGTCAGCTAATTATGGCTACACCTTC.

This clonotype was seen a handful of times. The gene calls are TRBV10-3 and TRBJ2-7; weak D call: TRBD1 (7 bases). Trimming left V 4 bases short and J 6 bases short, with 16 bases between. Germline lookup yields CDR1 ENHRY and CDR2 SYGVKD. CDR3 length equals 14 residues. CDR3 bases: TGTGCCATCAGTGGTCAGGCGGGACAGTTCGAGCAGTACTTC. Its translation is CAISGQAGQFEQYF.

V gene TRBV28 combines with J gene TRBJ2-5, with 7 bases fitting TRBD2. With 5 bases clipped from V and 6 bases from J, the junction kept 12 bases outside the gene matches. Germline V gene lookup returns CDR1 MDHEN and CDR2 SYDVKM. The CDR3 sequence is 15 residues long. The CDR3, as DNA: TGTGCCAGCAGTCCGAGCGGGACGAATAGAAAGACCCAGTACTTC. This gives the protein CASSPSGTNRKTQYF.

In this sample, this clonotype turned up many times. The CDR3 is CASSLTSANIQYF. In nucleotides, the CDR3 is TGTGCCAGCAGTTTGACTAGCGCGAACATTCAGTACTTC. The genes are TRBV27 and TRBJ2-4; 8 bases line up with TRBD2. V was pared by 3 bases and J by 7 bases, with 2 bases of the junction left unmatched. In germline, CDR1 is MNHEY, CDR2 SMNVEV (reference sequence). The CDR3 contains 13 residues.

The chain couples TRBV20-1 to TRBJ1-2; D is undetermined. V was cut by 0 bases and J by 3 bases, with 11 bases left in between. CDR3 size: 14 residues. Germline-derived CDR1 and CDR2 are DFQATT and SNEGSKA (reference sequence). In DNA, the CDR3 is TGCAGTGCTAGAGATCAGAGGGTGGACTATGGCTACACCTTC. Its protein product is CSARDQRVDYGYTF.